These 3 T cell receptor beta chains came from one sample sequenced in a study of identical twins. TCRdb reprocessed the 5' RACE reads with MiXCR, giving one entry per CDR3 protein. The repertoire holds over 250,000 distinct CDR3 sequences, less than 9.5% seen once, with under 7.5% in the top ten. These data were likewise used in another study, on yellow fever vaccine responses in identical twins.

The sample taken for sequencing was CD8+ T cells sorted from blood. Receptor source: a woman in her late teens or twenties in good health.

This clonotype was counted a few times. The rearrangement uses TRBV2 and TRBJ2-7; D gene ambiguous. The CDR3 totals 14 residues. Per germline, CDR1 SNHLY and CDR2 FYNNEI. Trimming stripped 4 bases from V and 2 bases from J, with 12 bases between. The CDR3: CASSVDLTPYEQYF. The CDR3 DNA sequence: TGTGCCAGCAGTGTCGACCTTACCCCCTACGAGCAGTACTTC. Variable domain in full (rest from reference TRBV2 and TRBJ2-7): EPEVTQTPSHQVTQMGQEVILRCVPISNHLYFYWYRQILGQKVEFLVSFYNNEISEKSEIFDDQFSVERPDGSNFTLKIRSTKLEDSAMYFCASSVDLTPYEQYFGPGTRLTVT.

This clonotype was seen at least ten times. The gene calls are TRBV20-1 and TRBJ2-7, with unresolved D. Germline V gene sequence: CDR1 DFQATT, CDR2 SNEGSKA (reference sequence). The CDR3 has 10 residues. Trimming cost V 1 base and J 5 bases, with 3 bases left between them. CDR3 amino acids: CSARGHEQYF. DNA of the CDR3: TGCAGTGCTAGAGGCCACGAGCAGTACTTC.

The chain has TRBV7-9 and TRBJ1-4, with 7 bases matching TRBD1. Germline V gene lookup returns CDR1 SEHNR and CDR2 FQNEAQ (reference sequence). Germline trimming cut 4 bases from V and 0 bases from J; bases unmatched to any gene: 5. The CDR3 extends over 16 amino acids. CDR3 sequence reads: CASSYLQGATNEKLFF. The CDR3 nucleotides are TGTGCCAGCAGCTATCTCCAGGGGGCAACTAATGAAAAACTGTTTTTT.